This paragraph covers one T cell receptor beta chain sequence. This sample was taken from a study of blood T cell repertoires in COVID-19. Across the study: T cells, B-cell-depleted T cells, or PBMCs supplied cDNA or gDNA.

With V trimmed by 4 bases and J by 3 bases, 6 bases remained unmatched. The germline V gene has CDR1 WSHSY and CDR2 SAAADI. The CDR3 extends over 15 amino acids. Profiling relied on immunoSEQ multiplex PCR, and the TCRdb table lists in-frame clones only, not all of them. This sample yields hundreds of thousands of clones, of which around four fifths are seen a single time; 5.7% belongs to the top ten. The clonotype was recovered from an elderly man with acute or convalescent COVID-19. The chain is built from TRBV10-2 and TRBJ2-7; 10 nucleotides line up with TRBD1. The specimen was peripheral blood. The DNA for the CDR3 is TGCGCCAGCAGTGGGGGGACAGGGGATCTCTACGAGCAGTACTTC. Protein: CASSGGTGDLYEQYF.